A single sample gave rise to the 11 T cell receptor beta chains below, sequenced in a study of blood T cells in healthy people across ages. Alongside a J-beta primer mix, a sample-barcoded 5' primer served in a second PCR lasting about 7 to 12 cycles. TCRdb recomputed calls from the 5' RACE reads with MiXCR, one row per CDR3 protein. The sample includes about 970,000 distinct CDR3 sequences, around 54% of them seen just once. Sequencing input: blood. The receptors here all came from a woman aged 60-75 years in good health.

The chain carries TRBV4-2 and TRBJ2-7; D possibly matches TRBD1 or TRBD2 (7 bases each). The CDR3 loop spans 13 amino acids. Trimming removed 6 bases from V and 4 bases from J, with 13 bases in between. Germline CDR1 reads LGHNA; CDR2 reads YNFKEQ. The CDR3 DNA is TGTGCCAGCAGAGACAGGGAGGGTTACGAGCAGTACTTC. It translates to CASRDREGYEQYF.

In its sample, this clonotype was seen a few times. The chain uses TRBV15 and TRBJ2-1; 9 bases fit TRBD2. With V trimmed by 8 bases and J by 7 bases, 9 bases remained unmatched. The CDR3 extends over 14 amino acids. The germline V gene has CDR1 LNHNV and CDR2 YYDKDF (reference sequence). This CDR3 is CATRQAGGGNEQFF. The CDR3 DNA sequence: TGTGCCACCCGCCAAGCGGGAGGAGGGAATGAGCAGTTCTTC.

This clonotype was recorded only once. The rearrangement uses TRBV12-3 or TRBV12-4 and TRBJ1-1, with D possibly matching TRBD1 (5 bases). This CDR3 contains 14 residues. V lost 3 bases to trimming and J lost 3 bases, with 11 bases between them. CDR3 residues: CASSLGTGDTEAFF. In nucleotides, the CDR3 is TGTGCCAGCAGTTTGGGCACGGGGGACACTGAAGCTTTCTTT.

The CDR3 coding sequence is TGCAGTGCACCTTCCGGGACAGGGGTGGCTGGCTACACCTTC. Protein product: CSAPSGTGVAGYTF. This chain uses TRBV20-1 with TRBJ1-2; 10 bases align to TRBD1. Germline-derived CDR1 and CDR2 are DFQATT and SNEGSKA (reference sequence). V lost 6 bases to trimming and J lost 7 bases; unmatched junction nucleotides: 11. This CDR3 contains 14 residues.

This clonotype has only one observation. The chain joins TRBV7-3 to TRBJ2-1; TRBD1 is a possible D gene (5 bases). CDR1 is SGHTA, CDR2 FQGTGA, per germline. Trimming shortened V by 2 bases and J by 1 base, and 9 bases separated the two germline ends. The CDR3 loop spans 15 amino acids. CDR3 protein: CASSLGARSYNEQFF. CDR3 bases: TGTGCCAGCAGCTTAGGGGCACGTTCCTACAATGAGCAGTTCTTC.

The V gene is TRBV4-3, the J gene TRBJ1-1; a possible D gene is TRBD1 (6 bases). CDR1 and CDR2 (germline): LGHNA, YSLEER. This CDR3 is 16 amino acids long. Between the trimmed V and J ends, which lost 2 bases and 2 bases, there was a span of 15 bases. CDR3 sequence reads: CASSQQRAGANTEAFF. Written as DNA, the CDR3 is TGCGCCAGCAGCCAACAAAGGGCAGGGGCCAACACTGAAGCTTTCTTT.

The chain is built from TRBV20-1 and TRBJ2-1; D is uncertain. V lost 4 bases and J 8 bases, leaving 12 bases between the germline ends. The germline V gene has CDR1 DFQATT and CDR2 SNEGSKA (reference sequence). This CDR3 region has 12 residues. This chain's CDR3 is CSAIGPLHEQFF. As DNA, the CDR3 is TGCAGTGCTATTGGCCCGTTGCATGAGCAGTTCTTC.

The V and J genes are TRBV5-1 and TRBJ2-7; TRBD1 matches at 7 bases. The CDR3 is made up of 15 amino acids. The V gene's germline CDR1 is SGHRS and CDR2 YFSETQ. The V gene end was trimmed by 2 bases and the J gene end by 3 bases; junction bases not matched to a gene: 8. CDR3 DNA sequence: TGCGCCAGCAGCTTAACCGGGACAGCGAACTACGAGCAGTACTTC. Translation gives CASSLTGTANYEQYF.

CDR3 DNA sequence: TGTGCAACCCGAGGGGCGAGAACAGATACGCAGTATTTT. Amino acids: CATRGARTDTQYF. This chain joins TRBV7-2 and TRBJ2-3; either TRBD1 or TRBD2 may supply D (5 bases each). The CDR3 is made up of 13 amino acids. Germline V gene lookup returns CDR1 SGHTA and CDR2 FQGNSA.

This clonotype was seen more than once but under ten times. The rearrangement uses TRBV5-1 and TRBJ2-1; no clear D gene. Trimming pared 0 bases from V and 7 bases from J, leaving 11 bases between. Germline CDR1 and CDR2: SGHRS and YFSETQ. The CDR3 sequence is 14 residues long. This chain's CDR3 is CASSLGVFMNEQFF. CDR3 nucleotides: TGCGCCAGCAGCTTGGGGGTTTTTATGAATGAGCAGTTCTTC. The whole variable domain, filled in from reference TRBV5-1 and TRBJ2-1, reads KAGVTQTPRYLIKTRGQQVTLSCSPISGHRSVSWYQQTPGQGLQFLFEYFSETQRNKGNFPGRFSGRQFSNSRSEMNVSTLELGDSALYLCASSLGVFMNEQFFGPGTRLTVL.

The rearrangement uses TRBV5-1 and TRBJ1-2; maybe TRBD1 (6 bases). CDR1 and CDR2 (germline): SGHRS, YFSETQ. This CDR3 is 14 amino acids long. V lost 0 bases, J lost 8 bases, and 14 bases lay in between. The CDR3 DNA follows: TGCGCCAGCAGCTTGGAATCGAGCAGGGGCGGCTACACCTTC. It encodes CASSLESSRGGYTF.